This TCR beta chain was documented in a study of shared clonotypes between healthy human individuals. Points from the study as a whole: Clonotypes shared by all four sorted-subset donors had higher generation probabilities than non-shared clonotypes.

Adult Caucasians living in Nashville, Tennessee made up all of the donors. A split of CD4+ cells into CD45RA+ naive and CD45RA-negative memory subsets was performed. Worth noting for this clone: Its matching antigen is unknown.

Authors' data handling: Quality scores were absent from the junction-only immunoSEQ sequences, so filtering differed. Produced via immunoSEQ multiplex PCR; TCRdb's table is partial and in-frame only. V, J and clone size derive from that table, while D and trimming were established from the DNA sequence. The data hold about 1 million clones, with 65% to 75% observed a single time. The clonotype originates from a man younger than 35 in good health. Sequenced input: memory CD4+ T cells sorted from blood. Sample subset: CD45RA-negative fraction.

CDR3 sequence reads: CASSTGANTGELFF. DNA of the CDR3: TGTGCCAGCTCAACAGGGGCGAACACCGGGGAGCTGTTTTTT. The chain joins TRBV18 to TRBJ2-2; 7 nucleotides line up with TRBD1. Losses at the gene ends were 5 bases for V and 0 bases for J; bases not matched to a gene: 0. Germline CDR1 reads KGHSH; CDR2 reads LQKENI. The CDR3 is 14 residues long.